One TCR beta chain is described in this entry. This clone was seen just once. Its antigen is unknown. No per-base quality is available; no much larger clone lies one base away. The cohort consisted of 600 to 750 healthy bone marrow donors. All cohort members were sampled while nominally healthy, although unrecorded immune exposures were likely present. The donor was CMV seronegative and belonged to the group of 352 seronegative cohort members. Every donor gave a peripheral blood sample, and the peripheral blood mononuclear cells from that sample were used for TCR beta sequencing. The Qiagen DNeasy Blood Extraction Kit was used to extract genomic DNA from the blood cell samples. This sample is drawn from a study of cytomegalovirus exposure and HLA in healthy donors (dated by TCRdb to about 2017). Notes on the research overall: In an earlier analysis of 587 of the donors, around 300 Gb of sequence data and roughly 100 million unique TCR beta sequences from roughly 200 million T cells were reported. An early release covering more than 500 HLA-typed donors comprised 250 to 350 gigabases of sequencing data and around 80 million unique TCR sequences. Of the 300 to 500 genotyped donors, 81% were placed in the genetic ancestry cluster associated with self-reported Caucasian donors. The study aimed to test whether signatures of past pathogen exposure could be identified by cataloging public T cell receptors. The T cell repertoires of some 670 subjects were profiled by immunosequencing and related to cytomegalovirus serostatus. Along with the roughly 670-subject first cohort, a separate validation cohort of 120 different subjects was used. To predict cytomegalovirus infection status, the study brought together high-throughput TCR immunosequencing, statistical association of individual TCRs with disease status, and machine learning. To study patterns of TCR occurrence, a later analysis re-analyzed previously published TCR beta repertoires from 700 or so donors and added high-resolution HLA genotyping. In the later analysis, no new phenotypic data were used to find candidate immune exposures; instead, reliance was placed on TCR beta sequences and their occurrence across donors. To decide whether each TCR beta V gene segment behaved as functional or pseudogenic, an earlier analysis of over 500 of the donors relied on high-throughput TCR beta sequencing. Donor age, sex, ethnicity and CMV serostatus were compiled alongside the repertoire data. A later genetic analysis took genome-wide SNP genotypes for about three fifths of the roughly 670 donors and used that subset as a discovery cohort. All discovery cohort repertoires had been generated using a single sequencing platform. Both class I and class II loci were covered by HLA typing, at four-digit resolution. Typing coverage varied by locus: roughly 620-640 donors for A, B, C, DRB1 and DQB1; more than 500 for DQA1; about 570 for DPA1; fewer than 480 for DPB1. Because of strong linkage in the cohort, roughly five DR-DQ haplotypes were treated as single units for association and clustering. Across around 400 genotyped donors of the cohort, an average of roughly 250,000 unique TCR beta nucleotide sequences per donor were sequenced, and approximately 17% of those sequences were non-productive.

The germline V gene yields KGHSH for CDR1 and LQKENI for CDR2. The V and J ends are trimmed by 3 bases and 4 bases, leaving 12 bases between them. The CDR3 goes from the cysteine to the phenylalanine over 14 residues. Only the CDR3 DNA stays, 42 bases, in frame from base 1. To prepare the library, the immunoSEQ multiplex PCR assay was applied. The multiplex PCR relied on a mix of 60 forward primers for TCR Vbeta segments and 13 reverse primers for TCR Jbeta segments. The CDR3 region of rearranged TCR beta genes was amplified from genomic DNA with a multiplex PCR assay. On the Illumina HiSeq System, the amplified TCR beta libraries were sequenced as 87-base-pair reads. As for the authors' bioinformatics: A later analysis tallied roughly 80 million unique TCR beta chains across the 666 repertoires, and some 10 million of those chains were shared by two or more donors. To remove PCR and sequencing errors, raw reads were error-corrected and collapsed into unique sequences using a nearest-neighbor algorithm that merged closely related sequences. V, D and J gene segments were assigned by aligning CDR3 sequences to IMGT reference sequences. For a sequence to be retained, a match of at least six nucleotides was required to both a V gene segment and a J gene segment. A rearrangement was called productive if the CDR3 had no stop codons and remained in frame with V and J, and every other rearrangement was called non-productive. CDR3 was defined by IMGT convention, running from the second conserved V-encoded cysteine to the conserved J-encoded phenylalanine. The earlier analysis of 500 to 600 of the donors excluded sequences that lacked an unambiguous match to a single V gene segment. An earlier analysis of 587 of the donors called V segments functional above 56.7% productive rearrangements and segregating when the between-donor standard deviation exceeded 5%. A statistical classification framework was developed to diagnose cytomegalovirus status using the catalog of TCR beta chain sequences. A later analysis assigned V and J genes by comparing TCR nucleotide sequences with IMGT/GENE-DB human TR gene sequences. A later analysis assigned CDR3 sequences and most-parsimonious VDJ recombination scenarios with the TCRdist pipeline. In a later analysis, each TCR beta chain was defined by its CDR3 amino acid sequence together with its V-gene family, and reads lacking a unique V-gene family were excluded. To address suspected cross-contamination and a sequencing artifact, a later analysis removed several hundred highly shared, low-generation-probability nucleotide sequences. In a later analysis, a clonal expansion index was calculated for each public chain from normalized within-repertoire ranks of inferred template counts. Generation probabilities in a later analysis came from a VDJ recombination model fitted to out-of-frame rearrangements, and those results were checked against IGoR. In a later analysis, hypergeometric tests were used to score TCR-TCR, TCR-HLA and TCR-CMV co-occurrence, with a repertoire-size bias correction applied to TCR pairs. In a later analysis, false discovery rates were estimated by permuting HLA or CMV assignments 20 times. In a later analysis, co-occurring TCRs were grouped using DBSCAN, with TCRdist sequence similarity added in when clustering inside HLA-allele-positive subsets. Co-occurrence clustering excluded repertoires with fewer than 30,000 or more than 120,000 public chains, plus five with anomalous nucleotide sharing. This is the immuneACCESS table as TCRdb keeps it, with only in-frame sequences that have V and J called. A part of the clones is gone; compared with another copy, unresolved V genes explain less than half, and the rest is unexplained. V and J calls and clone size are those listed in that table; D and trimming were worked out from the DNA. The sample table holds approximately 100,000 clones, of which roughly 80% were seen once. The ten largest clones represent less than 3% of the sample.

What the research found in general, with its limitations: According to the authors, the approach could potentially be generalized to other disease states and immunological phenotypes. A later analysis associated 17,000 or so TCR beta sequences with specific HLA alleles at a false discovery rate of 0.05. Assigning TCR associations to individual alleles was difficult when HLA alleles, especially DR and DQ, strongly co-occurred. The study gave a list of 150 to 200 TCR beta chains associated with cytomegalovirus. In a later analysis, most CMV-associated TCR beta chains were found to appear HLA-restricted, with HLA associations seemingly driven largely by CMV exposure. The earlier analysis of almost 600 of the donors excluded seventeen rarely observed V segments, including chromosome 9 orphons, because counts were too low. In a later analysis, the rate of TCR association differed among HLA loci, with DRB1 alleles having the most associated TCRs and HLA-C alleles having the fewest. In an earlier analysis of more than 450 of the donors, most TCR beta V segments were observed in productive rearrangements about 90% or about 30% of the time, broadly matching IMGT annotations. Correlated functional status among segregating V segments might reflect linkage disequilibrium, but an unknown experimental factor could not be ruled out. A cluster of highly shared sequence variants was judged likely to be a technical artifact of the sequencing pipeline. Roughly uniform sequencing depth across donors was assumed in presence/absence analyses, although this assumption may not hold. While some public TCRs were present in many individuals, most TCR sequences turned up only very rarely across donors. HLA typing was unavailable for some donors at each locus, so association tests used only the typed subset. A later analysis found that HLA-associated TCR beta chains were more clonally expanded and had lower generation probabilities than equally common non-associated chains. Some IMGT-functional V segments, including TRBV6-2 and TRBV6-3, could not be distinguished by the 87-base-pair reads and were therefore excluded. In a later genetic analysis, a missense DCLRE1C variant was associated with V-gene and J-gene trimming of TCR beta chains, and the association was replicated in an independent cohort. The classifier was reported to diagnose cytomegalovirus status with high specificity and sensitivity in both the original and validation cohorts. A few of the identified cytomegalovirus-associated TCR beta chains were confirmed in vitro to be specific for cytomegalovirus antigens. A further reported finding was that TCR beta sequences accurately predicted the HLA-A and HLA-B alleles for most subjects in the first cohort. In a later analysis, several top co-occurrence clusters were reported to appear linked to parvovirus B19, influenza, CMV and Epstein-Barr virus. A later genetic analysis reported fewer N-insertions in productive TCRs among donors in an Asian-associated ancestry cluster than the roughly 700-donor mean. In this cohort, only TCR beta chains were sequenced, and detectable features were limited by the absence of alpha or paired-chain data. The only immune exposure information available for the cohort was CMV serostatus.

The sequence was obtained from a female donor in good health and CMV-seronegative. Material for sequencing was PBMCs. The V and J segments used are TRBV18 and TRBJ1-2, with no reliable assignment of the D segment. The sequence in DNA is TGTGCCAGCTCACCCCCCTTTCTGTCCTATGGCTACACCTTC. It is translated as CASSPPFLSYGYTF. The reference TRBV18 and TRBJ1-2 proteins fill in what lies around the CDR3, so the full variable domain reads NAGVMQNPRHLVRRRGQEARLRCSPMKGHSHVYWYRQLPEEGLKFMVYLQKENIIDESGMPKERFSAEFPKEGPSILRIQQVVRGDSAAYFCASSPPFLSYGYTFGSGTRLTVV.